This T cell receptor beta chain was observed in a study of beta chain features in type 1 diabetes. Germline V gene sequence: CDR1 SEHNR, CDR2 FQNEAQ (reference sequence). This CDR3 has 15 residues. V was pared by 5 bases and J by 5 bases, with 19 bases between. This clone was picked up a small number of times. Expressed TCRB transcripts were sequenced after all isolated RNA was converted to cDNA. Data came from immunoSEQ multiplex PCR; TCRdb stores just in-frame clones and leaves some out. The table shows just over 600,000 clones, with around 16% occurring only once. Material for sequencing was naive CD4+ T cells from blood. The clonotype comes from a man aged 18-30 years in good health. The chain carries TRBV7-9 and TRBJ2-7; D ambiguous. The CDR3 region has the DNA TGTGCCAGCAGCCCCATGTGGGCAGAGTGGAACGAGCAGTACTTC. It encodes CASSPMWAEWNEQYF.